The sequence of this T cell receptor (beta chain) was determined in a study of control samples from healthy donors and cancer patients. The protocol was immunoSEQ multiplex PCR, while the TCRdb copy is restricted to in-frame clones and leaves out a portion. This sample has approximately 100,000 clones, with around nine tenths found just once. V shed 4 bases and J 5 bases; nucleotides not matched to a gene: 7. Germline CDR1 and CDR2: MNHEY and SVGAGI. The CDR3 extends over 15 amino acids. This clone has only a few counts. This sequence originates from a man aged 25 to 40 in good health. The rearrangement joins TRBV6-5 to TRBJ2-3; TRBD2 matches 9 bases. The sample comprised blood. CDR3 in amino acids: CASSFGGGAGDTQYF. Here the CDR3 DNA reads TGTGCCAGCAGTTTCGGCGGGGGGGCCGGAGATACGCAGTATTTT.